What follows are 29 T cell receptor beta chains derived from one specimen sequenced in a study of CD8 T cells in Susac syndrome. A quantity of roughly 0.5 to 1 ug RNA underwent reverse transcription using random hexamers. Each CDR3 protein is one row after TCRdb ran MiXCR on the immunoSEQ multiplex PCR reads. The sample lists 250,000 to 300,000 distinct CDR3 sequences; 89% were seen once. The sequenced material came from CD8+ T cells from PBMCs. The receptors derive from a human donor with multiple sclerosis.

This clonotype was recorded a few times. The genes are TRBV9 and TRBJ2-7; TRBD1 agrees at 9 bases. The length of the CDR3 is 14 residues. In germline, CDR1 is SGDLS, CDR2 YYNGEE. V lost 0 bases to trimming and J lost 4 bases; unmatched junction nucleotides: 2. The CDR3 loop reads CASSVDRGPYEQYF. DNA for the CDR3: TGTGCCAGCAGCGTAGACAGGGGGCCGTACGAGCAGTACTTC.

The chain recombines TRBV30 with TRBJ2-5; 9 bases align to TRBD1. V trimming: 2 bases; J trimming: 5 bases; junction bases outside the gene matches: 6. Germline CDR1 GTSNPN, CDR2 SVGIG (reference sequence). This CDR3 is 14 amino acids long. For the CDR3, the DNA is TGTGCCTGGAGTCTGGGACAGGGTAGGGAGACCCAGTACTTC. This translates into CAWSLGQGRETQYF.

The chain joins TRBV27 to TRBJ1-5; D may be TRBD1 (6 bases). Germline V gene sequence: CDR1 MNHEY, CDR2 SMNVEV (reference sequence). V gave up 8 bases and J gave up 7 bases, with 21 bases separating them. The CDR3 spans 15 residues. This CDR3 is CASAPWGGAGQPQHF. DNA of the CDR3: TGTGCCAGCGCTCCTTGGGGGGGCGCGGGACAGCCCCAGCATTTT.

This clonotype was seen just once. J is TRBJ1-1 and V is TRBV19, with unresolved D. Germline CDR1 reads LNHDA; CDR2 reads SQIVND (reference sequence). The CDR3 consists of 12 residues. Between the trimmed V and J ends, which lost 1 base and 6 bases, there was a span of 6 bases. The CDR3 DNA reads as TGTGCCAGTAGTATAGGCGCGGCTGAAGCTTTCTTT. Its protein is CASSIGAAEAFF.

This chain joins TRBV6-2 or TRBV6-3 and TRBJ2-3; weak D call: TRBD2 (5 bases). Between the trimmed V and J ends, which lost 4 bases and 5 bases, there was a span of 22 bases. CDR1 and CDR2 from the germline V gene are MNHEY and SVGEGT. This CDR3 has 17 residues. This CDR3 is CASSFITGIGVEDTQYF. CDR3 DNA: TGTGCCAGCAGTTTTATTACGGGAATAGGAGTAGAAGATACGCAGTATTTT.

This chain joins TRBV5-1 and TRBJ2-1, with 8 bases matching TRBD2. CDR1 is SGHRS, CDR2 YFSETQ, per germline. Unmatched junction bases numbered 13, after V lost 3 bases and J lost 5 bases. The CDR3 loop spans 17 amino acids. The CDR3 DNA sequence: TGCGCCAGCAGCTCCAGCCCGGGGACTAGTCCAAACAATGAGCAGTTCTTC. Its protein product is CASSSSPGTSPNNEQFF.

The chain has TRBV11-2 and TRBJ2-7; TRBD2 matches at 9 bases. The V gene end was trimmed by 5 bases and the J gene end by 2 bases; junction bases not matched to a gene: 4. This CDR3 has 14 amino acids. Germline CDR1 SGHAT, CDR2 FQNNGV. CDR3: CASSTLAGTYEQYF. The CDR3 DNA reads TGTGCCAGCAGCACACTAGCGGGTACCTACGAGCAGTACTTC.

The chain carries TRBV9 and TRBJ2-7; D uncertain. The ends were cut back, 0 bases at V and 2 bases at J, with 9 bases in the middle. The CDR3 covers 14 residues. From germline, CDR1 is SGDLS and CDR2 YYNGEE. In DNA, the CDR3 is TGTGCCAGCAGCGTAGCACCGGGTACCTACGAGCAGTACTTC. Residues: CASSVAPGTYEQYF.

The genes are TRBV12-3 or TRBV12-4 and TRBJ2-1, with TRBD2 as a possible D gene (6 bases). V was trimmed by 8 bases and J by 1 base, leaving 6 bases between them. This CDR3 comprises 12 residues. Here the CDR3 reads CASGRSYNEQFF. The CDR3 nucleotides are TGTGCCAGCGGGAGGTCCTACAATGAGCAGTTCTTC.

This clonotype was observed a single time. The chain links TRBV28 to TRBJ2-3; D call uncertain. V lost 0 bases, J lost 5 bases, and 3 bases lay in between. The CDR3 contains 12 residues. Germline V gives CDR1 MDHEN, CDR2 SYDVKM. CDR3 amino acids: CASSLWVDTQYF. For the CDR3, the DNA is TGTGCCAGCAGTTTATGGGTAGATACGCAGTATTTT.

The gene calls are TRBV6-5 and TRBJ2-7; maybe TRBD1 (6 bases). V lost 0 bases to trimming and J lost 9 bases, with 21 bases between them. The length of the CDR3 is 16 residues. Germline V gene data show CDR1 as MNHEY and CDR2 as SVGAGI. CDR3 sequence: CASSYSFAGVIDGQYF. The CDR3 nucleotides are TGTGCCAGCAGTTACTCCTTCGCAGGGGTCATTGACGGGCAGTACTTC.

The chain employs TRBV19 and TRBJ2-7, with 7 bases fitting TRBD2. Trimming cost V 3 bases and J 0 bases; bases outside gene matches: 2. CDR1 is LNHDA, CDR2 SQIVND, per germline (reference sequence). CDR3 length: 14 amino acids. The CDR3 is CASSIAGVSYEQYF. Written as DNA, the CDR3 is TGTGCCAGTAGTATCGCGGGGGTCTCCTACGAGCAGTACTTC.

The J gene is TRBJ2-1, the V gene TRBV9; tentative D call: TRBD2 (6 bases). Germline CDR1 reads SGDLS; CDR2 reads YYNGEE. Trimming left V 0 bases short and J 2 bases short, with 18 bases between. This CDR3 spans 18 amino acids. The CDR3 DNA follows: TGTGCCAGCAGCGTAGACGAGGGAGGTTGGGCCCCCTACAATGAGCAGTTCTTC. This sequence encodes CASSVDEGGWAPYNEQFF.

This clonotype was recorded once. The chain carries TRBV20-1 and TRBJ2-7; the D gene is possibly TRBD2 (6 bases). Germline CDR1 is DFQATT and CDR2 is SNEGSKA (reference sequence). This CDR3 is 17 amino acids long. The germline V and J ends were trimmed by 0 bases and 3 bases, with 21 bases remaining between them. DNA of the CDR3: TGCAGTGCTAGAGATCAAGGAGGGACCTTGAGGGGCTACGAGCAGTACTTC. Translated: CSARDQGGTLRGYEQYF.

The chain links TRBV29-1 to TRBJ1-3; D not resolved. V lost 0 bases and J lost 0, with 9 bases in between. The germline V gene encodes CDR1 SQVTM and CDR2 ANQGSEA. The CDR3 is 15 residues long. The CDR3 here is CSVEDLAGSGNTIYF. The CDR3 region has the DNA TGCAGCGTTGAAGATCTGGCCGGCTCTGGAAACACCATATATTTT.

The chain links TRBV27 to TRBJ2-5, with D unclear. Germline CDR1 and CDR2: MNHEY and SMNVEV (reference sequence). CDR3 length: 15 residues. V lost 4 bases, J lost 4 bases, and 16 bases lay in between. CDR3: CASSSYHQGVETQYF. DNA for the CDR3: TGTGCCAGCAGTTCTTACCACCAAGGTGTAGAGACCCAGTACTTC.

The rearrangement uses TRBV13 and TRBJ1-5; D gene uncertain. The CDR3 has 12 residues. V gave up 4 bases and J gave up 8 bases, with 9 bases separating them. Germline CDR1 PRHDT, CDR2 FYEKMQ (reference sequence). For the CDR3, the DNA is TGTGCCAGCAGCTCCAACTGGGAGCCCCAGCATTTT. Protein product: CASSSNWEPQHF.

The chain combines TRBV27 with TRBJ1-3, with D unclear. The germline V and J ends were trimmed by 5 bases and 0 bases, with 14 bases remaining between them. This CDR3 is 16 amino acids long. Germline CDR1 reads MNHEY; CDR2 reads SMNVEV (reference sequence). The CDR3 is CASSPSTVYSGNTIYF. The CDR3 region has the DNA TGTGCCAGCAGTCCCTCGACCGTGTACTCTGGAAACACCATATATTTT.

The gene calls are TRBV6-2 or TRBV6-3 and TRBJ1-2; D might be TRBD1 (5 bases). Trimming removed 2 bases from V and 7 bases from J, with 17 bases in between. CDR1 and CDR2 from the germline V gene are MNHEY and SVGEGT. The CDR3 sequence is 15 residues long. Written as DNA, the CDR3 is TGTGCCAGCAGTTACCCTCCCGACGGGGGATCTGGCTACACCTTC. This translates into CASSYPPDGGSGYTF.

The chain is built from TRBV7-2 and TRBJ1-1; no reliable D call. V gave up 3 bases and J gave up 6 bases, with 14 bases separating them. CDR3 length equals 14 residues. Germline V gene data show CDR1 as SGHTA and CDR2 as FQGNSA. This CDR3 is CASSLVPSASEAFF. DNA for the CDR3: TGTGCCAGCAGCTTGGTCCCATCGGCATCTGAAGCTTTCTTT.

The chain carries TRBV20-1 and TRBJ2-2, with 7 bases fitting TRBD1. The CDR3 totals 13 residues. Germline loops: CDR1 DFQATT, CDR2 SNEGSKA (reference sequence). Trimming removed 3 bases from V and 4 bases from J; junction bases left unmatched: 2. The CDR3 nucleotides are TGCAGTGCTAGGACAGGGAGCACCGGGGAGCTGTTTTTT. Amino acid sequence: CSARTGSTGELFF.

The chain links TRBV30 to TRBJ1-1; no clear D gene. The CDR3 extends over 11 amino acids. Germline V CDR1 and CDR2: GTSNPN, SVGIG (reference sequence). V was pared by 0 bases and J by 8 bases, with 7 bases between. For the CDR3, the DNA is TGTGCCTGGAGTGTTACGCCAGAAGCTTTCTTT. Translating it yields CAWSVTPEAFF. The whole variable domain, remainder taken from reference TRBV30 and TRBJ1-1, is SQTIHQWPATLVQPVGSPLSLECTVEGTSNPNLYWYRQAAGRGLQLLFYSVGIGQISSEVPQNLSASRPQDRQFILSSKKLLLSDSGFYLCAWSVTPEAFFGQGTRLTVV.

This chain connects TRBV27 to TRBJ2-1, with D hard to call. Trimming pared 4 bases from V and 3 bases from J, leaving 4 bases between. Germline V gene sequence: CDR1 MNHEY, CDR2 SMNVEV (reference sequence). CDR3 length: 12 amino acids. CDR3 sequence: CASSSVYNEQFF. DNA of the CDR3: TGTGCCAGCAGTTCAGTCTACAATGAGCAGTTCTTC.

CDR3 coding DNA: TGTGCCAGCATCTCTAAGGGGACAGGGGGGGTCCAAGAGACCCAGTACTTC. It translates to CASISKGTGGVQETQYF. The chain recombines TRBV28 with TRBJ2-5; 11 bases are shared with TRBD1. With V trimmed by 7 bases and J by 1 base, 11 bases remained unmatched. The germline gives CDR1 MDHEN, CDR2 SYDVKM. The CDR3 consists of 17 residues. Based on the CDR3 plus reference TRBV28 and TRBJ2-5, the full variable domain is DVKVTQSSRYLVKRTGEKVFLECVQDMDHENMFWYRQDPGLGLRLIYFSYDVKMKEKGDIPEGYSVSREKKERFSLILESASTNQTSMYLCASISKGTGGVQETQYFGPGTRLLVL.

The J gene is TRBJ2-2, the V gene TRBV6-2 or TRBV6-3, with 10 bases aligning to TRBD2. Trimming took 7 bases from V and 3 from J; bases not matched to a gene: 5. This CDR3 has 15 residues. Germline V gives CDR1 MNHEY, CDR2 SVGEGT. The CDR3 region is CASIHGTSDTGELFF. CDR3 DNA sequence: TGTGCCAGCATCCACGGGACTAGCGACACCGGGGAGCTGTTTTTT.

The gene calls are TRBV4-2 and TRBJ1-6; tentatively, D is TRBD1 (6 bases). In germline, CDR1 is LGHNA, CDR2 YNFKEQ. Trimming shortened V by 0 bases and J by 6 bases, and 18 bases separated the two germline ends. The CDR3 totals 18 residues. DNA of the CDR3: TGTGCCAGCAGCCAAGATGTAGGGGGTTTCGCCCTTAATTCACCCCTCCACTTT. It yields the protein CASSQDVGGFALNSPLHF.

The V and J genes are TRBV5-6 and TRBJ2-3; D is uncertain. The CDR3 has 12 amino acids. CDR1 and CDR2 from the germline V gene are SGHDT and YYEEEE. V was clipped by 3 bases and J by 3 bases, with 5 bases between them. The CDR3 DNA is TGTGCCAGCAGCTCACATACAGATACGCAGTATTTT. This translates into CASSSHTDTQYF. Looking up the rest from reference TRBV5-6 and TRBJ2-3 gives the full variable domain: DAGVTQSPTHLIKTRGQQVTLRCSPKSGHDTVSWYQQALGQGPQFIFQYYEEEERQRGNFPDRFSGHQFPNYSSELNVNALLLGDSALYLCASSSHTDTQYFGPGTRLTVL.

CDR3 loop: CASSPGVQGTGELFF. CDR3 in DNA: TGTGCCAGTAGCCCGGGCGTGCAGGGCACCGGGGAGCTGTTTTTT. The J gene is TRBJ2-2, the V gene TRBV19; maybe TRBD1 (5 bases). CDR1 LNHDA and CDR2 SQIVND come from the germline V gene (reference sequence). This CDR3 is 15 amino acids long. V shed 6 bases and J shed 4 bases, with 15 bases lying between them.

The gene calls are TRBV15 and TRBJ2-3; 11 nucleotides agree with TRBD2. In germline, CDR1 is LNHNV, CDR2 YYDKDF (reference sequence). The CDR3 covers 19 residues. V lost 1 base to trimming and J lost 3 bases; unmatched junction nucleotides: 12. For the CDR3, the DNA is TGTGCCACCAGCAGAGGGTTAGCGGGGGGGCCAAGAGGGACAGATACGCAGTATTTT. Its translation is CATSRGLAGGPRGTDTQYF.